This entry lists 15 T cell receptor beta chains sequenced from one sample in a study of OX40 agonist ivuxolimab in advanced cancers. The method was immunoSEQ multiplex PCR; TCRdb's version includes in-frame clones alone and lacks a portion of them. The data contain some 50,000 clones, about 88% of them singletons. This specimen consisted of CD4+ or CD8+ T cells sorted from blood, obtained in a trial of the OX40 agonist ivuxolimab. The receptors were gathered from an adult with an advanced solid tumor such as melanoma, head and neck, liver or kidney cancer.

This rearrangement joins TRBV19 to TRBJ2-3; D may be TRBD1 or TRBD2 (6 bases each). The CDR3 is made up of 14 amino acids. CDR1 is LNHDA, CDR2 SQIVND, per germline (reference sequence). Trimming removed 6 bases at V and 3 bases at J, with 13 bases between. The CDR3 protein is CASSPSGATDTQYF. CDR3 in DNA: TGTGCCAGTAGCCCTTCGGGGGCGACAGATACGCAGTATTTT.

J is TRBJ2-1 and V is TRBV29-1; D unclear. Trimming took off 4 bases at V and 8 bases at J, with 9 bases between the two ends. This CDR3 is 11 amino acids long. Germline V gene data show CDR1 as SQVTM and CDR2 as ANQGSEA. CDR3 protein: CSVVEMHEQFF. CDR3 DNA: TGCAGCGTTGTAGAGATGCATGAGCAGTTCTTC.

The V and J genes are TRBV6-6 and TRBJ1-3, with D hard to call. The CDR3 is 13 residues long. Germline V gene lookup returns CDR1 MNHNY and CDR2 SVGAGI (reference sequence). Trimming removed 0 bases at V and 7 bases at J, with 7 bases between. CDR3 DNA: TGTGCCAGCAGTTACTCCCCCCGGAACACCATATATTTT. Translation: CASSYSPRNTIYF.

This chain connects TRBV7-3 to TRBJ2-3, with 8 bases that match TRBD2. V shed 2 bases, J shed 2 bases, and the junction held 3 bases outside the gene matches. Germline CDR1 SGHTA, CDR2 FQGTGA. The CDR3 covers 15 residues. The CDR3 coding sequence is TGTGCCAGCAGCTTAGCGGGAGGCCCCACAGATACGCAGTATTTT. Translating it yields CASSLAGGPTDTQYF.

V usage is TRBV5-1 and J usage is TRBJ2-1; TRBD2 agrees at 9 bases. Trimming at V came to 5 bases and at J to 7 bases, leaving 4 bases not matched to a gene. Germline V gene data show CDR1 as SGHRS and CDR2 as YFSETQ. The CDR3 runs 13 residues. This chain's CDR3 is CASRNSGSNEQFF. CDR3 bases: TGCGCCAGCAGAAATAGCGGGAGTAATGAGCAGTTCTTC.

This clone was detected only once. The chain carries TRBV5-6 and TRBJ2-1, with D perhaps matching TRBD2 (6 bases). This CDR3 has 16 residues. Germline assignment: CDR1 SGHDT and CDR2 YYEEEE. V lost 4 bases, J lost 7 bases, and 21 bases lay in between. CDR3 region: CASSVELVSRGNEQFF. The CDR3 nucleotides are TGTGCCAGCAGCGTGGAACTAGTTAGTCGGGGGAATGAGCAGTTCTTC.

The rearrangement uses TRBV18 and TRBJ2-7; D might be TRBD2 (5 bases). The V end lost 2 bases, the J end lost 7 bases, and 12 bases lay between the germline ends. This CDR3 contains 13 residues. Looked up from germline, CDR1 is KGHSH and CDR2 is LQKENI. The chain's CDR3 is CASSPLEGWEQYF. As DNA, the CDR3 is TGTGCCAGCTCACCATTAGAGGGCTGGGAGCAGTACTTC.

This chain joins TRBV15 and TRBJ2-4; 9 nucleotides match TRBD1. Trimming removed 5 bases from V and 1 base from J; junction bases left unmatched: 12. This CDR3 region has 18 residues. Germline CDR1 reads LNHNV; CDR2 reads YYDKDF (reference sequence). CDR3 in amino acids: CATSPGTGRGLAKNIQYF. The CDR3 DNA reads as TGTGCCACCAGCCCCGGGACAGGGAGGGGCCTGGCCAAAAACATTCAGTACTTC.

V gene TRBV29-1 combines with J gene TRBJ2-3; 11 bases line up with TRBD1. The length of the CDR3 is 15 residues. Germline CDR1 SQVTM, CDR2 ANQGSEA. V trimming: 6 bases; J trimming: 3 bases; junction bases outside the gene matches: 8. The CDR3 DNA follows: TGCAGCGTGAGCGGACAGGGGGCGAGAACAGATACGCAGTATTTT. Protein product: CSVSGQGARTDTQYF.

This chain connects TRBV5-4 to TRBJ2-3; tentatively, D is TRBD2 (7 bases). Deletions cut 10 bases from V and 3 bases from J, with 15 bases between. Per the germline V gene, CDR1 is SGHNT and CDR2 is YYREEE (reference sequence). The CDR3 sequence is 13 residues long. DNA for the CDR3: TGTGCCTCACAGGAGGGGGGGACAGATACGCAGTATTTT. As protein: CASQEGGTDTQYF.

The J gene is TRBJ2-5, the V gene TRBV5-6, with TRBD1 matching over 8 bases. The CDR3 covers 14 residues. V shed 3 bases and J 5 bases; nucleotides not matched to a gene: 6. Per germline, CDR1 SGHDT and CDR2 YYEEEE. The CDR3 sequence: CASSWRTGQETQYF. CDR3 nucleotide sequence: TGTGCCAGCAGCTGGAGGACAGGGCAGGAGACCCAGTACTTC.

This clone has a single count. The chain uses TRBV7-3 and TRBJ2-1; perhaps TRBD2 as D (7 bases). The CDR3 runs to 15 residues. V lost 5 bases and J 2 bases, leaving 13 bases between the germline ends. Germline assignment: CDR1 SGHTA and CDR2 FQGTGA. The CDR3 loop is CASSQRGGAYNEQFF. CDR3 in DNA: TGTGCCAGCAGCCAGCGCGGGGGCGCCTACAATGAGCAGTTCTTC.

The chain combines TRBV7-3 with TRBJ2-2, with 8 bases aligning to TRBD1. Germline CDR1 and CDR2: SGHTA and FQGTGA. Losses at the gene ends were 4 bases for V and 4 bases for J; bases not matched to a gene: 5. The CDR3 totals 15 residues. In DNA, the CDR3 is TGTGCCAGCAGCTCCCAGGGGGCGTTCACCGGGGAGCTGTTTTTT. It codes for CASSSQGAFTGELFF.

The J gene is TRBJ2-5, the V gene TRBV13; a weak D match, TRBD1 (7 bases). The CDR3 extends over 14 amino acids. CDR1 is PRHDT and CDR2 is FYEKMQ in the germline V gene (reference sequence). V was shortened by 5 bases and J by 4 bases, with 14 bases between the two germline ends. The CDR3 bases are TGTGCCAGCAGCCGGCGGGACAGCCGAGAGACCCAGTACTTC. Its translation: CASSRRDSRETQYF.

The rearrangement uses TRBV5-4 and TRBJ2-5, with D perhaps matching TRBD1 (5 bases). With 3 bases removed from V and 7 bases from J, the gap between germline ends came to 13 bases. The length of the CDR3 is 13 residues. Germline V gene data show CDR1 as SGHNT and CDR2 as YYREEE (reference sequence). The CDR3: CASSWVREGTQYF. DNA for the CDR3: TGTGCCAGCAGCTGGGTCAGGGAAGGGACCCAGTACTTC.